This TCR beta chain was captured in a study of blood T cell repertoires in COVID-19. In germline, CDR1 is SGHDT, CDR2 YYEEEE. The CDR3 covers 16 residues. Trimming took off 0 bases at V and 3 bases at J, with 13 bases between the two ends. The table came from immunoSEQ multiplex PCR; TCRdb's copy has only in-frame clones and leaves some out. The table lists some 150,000 clones, 65% to 85% of them singletons. The source material was peripheral blood. This TCR derives from a woman aged 55-69 years with acute or convalescent COVID-19. This chain connects TRBV5-6 to TRBJ1-5; the D gene is possibly TRBD1 (5 bases). CDR3 coding DNA: TGTGCCAGCAGCTTGGGGGGGGACGCCTTCAATCAGCCCCAGCATTTT. This codes for CASSLGGDAFNQPQHF.